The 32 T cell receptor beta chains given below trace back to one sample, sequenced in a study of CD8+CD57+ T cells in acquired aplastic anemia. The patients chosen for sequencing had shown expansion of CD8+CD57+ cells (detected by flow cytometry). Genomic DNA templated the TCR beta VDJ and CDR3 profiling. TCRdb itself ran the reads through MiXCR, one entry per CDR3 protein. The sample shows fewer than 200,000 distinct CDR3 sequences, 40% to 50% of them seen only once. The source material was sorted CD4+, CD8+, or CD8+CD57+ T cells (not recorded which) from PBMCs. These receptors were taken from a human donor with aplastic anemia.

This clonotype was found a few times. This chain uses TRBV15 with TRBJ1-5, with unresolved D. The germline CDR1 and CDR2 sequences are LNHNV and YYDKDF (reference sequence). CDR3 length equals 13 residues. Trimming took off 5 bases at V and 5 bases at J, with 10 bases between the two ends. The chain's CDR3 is CATSGRRDQPQHF. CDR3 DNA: TGTGCCACCAGCGGACGACGGGATCAGCCCCAGCATTTT.

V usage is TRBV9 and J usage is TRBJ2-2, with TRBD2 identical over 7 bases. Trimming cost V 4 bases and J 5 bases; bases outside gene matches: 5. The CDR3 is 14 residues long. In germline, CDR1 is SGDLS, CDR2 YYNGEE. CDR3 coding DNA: TGTGCCAGCAGCCGGGGGAGGGGAACCGGGGAGCTGTTTTTT. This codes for CASSRGRGTGELFF.

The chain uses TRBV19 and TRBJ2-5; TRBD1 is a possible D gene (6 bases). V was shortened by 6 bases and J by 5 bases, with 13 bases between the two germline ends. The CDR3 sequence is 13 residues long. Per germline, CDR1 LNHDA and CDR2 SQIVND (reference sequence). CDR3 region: CASSPTGPETQYF. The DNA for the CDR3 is TGTGCCAGTAGCCCCACAGGGCCGGAGACCCAGTACTTC.

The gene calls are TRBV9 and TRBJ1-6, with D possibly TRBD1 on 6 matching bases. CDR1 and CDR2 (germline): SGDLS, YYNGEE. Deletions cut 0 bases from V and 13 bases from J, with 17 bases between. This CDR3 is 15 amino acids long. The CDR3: CASSVESGGSSPLHF. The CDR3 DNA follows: TGTGCCAGCAGCGTAGAATCGGGGGGCAGTTCGCCCCTCCACTTT.

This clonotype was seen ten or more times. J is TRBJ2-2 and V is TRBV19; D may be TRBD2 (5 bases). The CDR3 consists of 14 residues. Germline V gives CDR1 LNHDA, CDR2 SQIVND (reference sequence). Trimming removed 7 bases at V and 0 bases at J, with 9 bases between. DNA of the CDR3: TGTGCCAGTAACACCGGGACGAACACCGGGGAGCTGTTTTTT. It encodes CASNTGTNTGELFF.

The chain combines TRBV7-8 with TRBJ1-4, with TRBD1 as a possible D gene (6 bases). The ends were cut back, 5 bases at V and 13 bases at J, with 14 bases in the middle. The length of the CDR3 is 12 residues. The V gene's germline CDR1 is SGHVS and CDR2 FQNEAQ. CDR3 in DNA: TGTGCCAGCAGCCCCCGGGACACCACACTGTTTTTT. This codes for CASSPRDTTLFF.

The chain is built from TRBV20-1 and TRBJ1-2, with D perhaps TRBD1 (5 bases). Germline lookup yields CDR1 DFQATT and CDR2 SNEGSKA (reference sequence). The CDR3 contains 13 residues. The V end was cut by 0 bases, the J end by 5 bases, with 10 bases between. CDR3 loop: CSARDREEYGYTF. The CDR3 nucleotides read TGCAGTGCTAGAGACAGGGAAGAATATGGCTACACCTTC.

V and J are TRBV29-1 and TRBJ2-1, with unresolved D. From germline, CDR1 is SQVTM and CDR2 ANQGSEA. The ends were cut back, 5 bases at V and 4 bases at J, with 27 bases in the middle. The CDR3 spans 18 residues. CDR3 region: CSVLPGPATLSIYNEQFF. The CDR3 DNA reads TGCAGCGTTCTCCCCGGACCTGCCACACTTTCGATATACAATGAGCAGTTCTTC.

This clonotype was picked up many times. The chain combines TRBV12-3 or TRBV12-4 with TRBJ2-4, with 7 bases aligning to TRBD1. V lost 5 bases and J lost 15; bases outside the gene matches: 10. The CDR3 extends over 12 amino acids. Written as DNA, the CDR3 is TGTGCCAGCAGTCACAACCCACAGGGGCGGTACTTC. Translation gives CASSHNPQGRYF.

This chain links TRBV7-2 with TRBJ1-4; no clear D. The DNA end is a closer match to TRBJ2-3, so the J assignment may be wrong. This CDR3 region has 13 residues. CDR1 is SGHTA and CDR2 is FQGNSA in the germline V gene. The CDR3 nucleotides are TGTGCCAGCAGCCCAGGACGAGGTGATACGCAGTATTTT. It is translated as CASSPGRGDTQYF.

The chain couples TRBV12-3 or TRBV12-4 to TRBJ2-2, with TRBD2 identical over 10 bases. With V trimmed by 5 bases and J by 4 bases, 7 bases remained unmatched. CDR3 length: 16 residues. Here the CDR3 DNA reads TGTGCCAGCAGTCCCCAGCGGGGGGGCCCCACCGGGGAGCTGTTTTTT. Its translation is CASSPQRGGPTGELFF.

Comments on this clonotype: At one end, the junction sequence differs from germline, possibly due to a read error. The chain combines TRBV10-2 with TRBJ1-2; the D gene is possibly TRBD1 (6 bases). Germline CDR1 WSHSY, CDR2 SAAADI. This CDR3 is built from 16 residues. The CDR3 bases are TGTGCCAGCAGTGACTCGGCGGACAGTCCTAACTATGGCTACACCTTC. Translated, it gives CASSDSADSPNYGYTF.

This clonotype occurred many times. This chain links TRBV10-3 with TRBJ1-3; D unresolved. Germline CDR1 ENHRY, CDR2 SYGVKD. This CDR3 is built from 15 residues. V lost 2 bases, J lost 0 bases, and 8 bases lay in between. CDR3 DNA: TGTGCCATCAGTGAGACGCTCCTCTCTGGAAACACCATATATTTT. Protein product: CAISETLLSGNTIYF.

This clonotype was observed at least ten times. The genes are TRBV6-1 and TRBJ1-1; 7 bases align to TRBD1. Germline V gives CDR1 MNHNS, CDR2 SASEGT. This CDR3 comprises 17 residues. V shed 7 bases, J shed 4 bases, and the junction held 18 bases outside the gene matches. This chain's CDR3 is CASTSLRTGQYGTEAFF. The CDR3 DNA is TGTGCCAGCACCTCTCTCCGGACAGGACAGTATGGCACTGAAGCTTTCTTT.

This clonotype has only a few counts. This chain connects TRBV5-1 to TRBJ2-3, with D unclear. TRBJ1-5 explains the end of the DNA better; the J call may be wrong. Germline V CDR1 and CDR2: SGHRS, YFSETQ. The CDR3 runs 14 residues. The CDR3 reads CASSFASVEDTQHF. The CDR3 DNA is TGCGCCAGCAGCTTTGCTAGCGTGGAAGATACGCAGCATTTT.

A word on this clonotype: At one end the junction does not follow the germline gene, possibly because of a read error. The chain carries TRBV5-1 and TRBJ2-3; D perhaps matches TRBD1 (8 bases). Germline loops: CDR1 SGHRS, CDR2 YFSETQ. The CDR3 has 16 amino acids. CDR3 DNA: TGCGCCAGCAGCTTGGACAGGGGGGGAAGTACAGATACGCAGTATTTC. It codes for CASSLDRGGSTDTQYF.

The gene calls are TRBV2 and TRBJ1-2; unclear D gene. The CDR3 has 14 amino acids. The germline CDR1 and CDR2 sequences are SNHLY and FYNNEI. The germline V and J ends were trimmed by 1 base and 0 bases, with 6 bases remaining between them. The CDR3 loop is CASSEVAANYGYTF. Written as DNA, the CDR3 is TGTGCCAGCAGTGAAGTGGCAGCTAACTATGGCTACACCTTC.

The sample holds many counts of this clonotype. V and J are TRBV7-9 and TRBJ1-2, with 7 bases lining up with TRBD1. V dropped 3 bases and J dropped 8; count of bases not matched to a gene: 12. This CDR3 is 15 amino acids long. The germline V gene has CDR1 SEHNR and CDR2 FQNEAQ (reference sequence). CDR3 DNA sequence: TGTGCCAGCAGCTTGGCAAACAGGGGTTTAATAGGCTACACCTTC. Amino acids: CASSLANRGLIGYTF.

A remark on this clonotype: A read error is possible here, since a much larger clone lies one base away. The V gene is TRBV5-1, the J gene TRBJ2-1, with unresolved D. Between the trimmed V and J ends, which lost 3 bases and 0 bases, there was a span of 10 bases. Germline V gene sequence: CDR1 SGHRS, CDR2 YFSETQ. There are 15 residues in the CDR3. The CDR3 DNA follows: TGCGCCAGCAGCTCGGATTGGAGCTCCTACAATGAGCAGTTCTTC. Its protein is CASSSDWSSYNEQFF.

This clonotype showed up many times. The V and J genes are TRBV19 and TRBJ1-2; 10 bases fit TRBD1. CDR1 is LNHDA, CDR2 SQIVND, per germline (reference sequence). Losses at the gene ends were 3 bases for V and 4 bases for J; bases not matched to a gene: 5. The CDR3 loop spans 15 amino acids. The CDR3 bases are TGTGCCAGTAGTATCCGGACAGGGGGTGGCTATGGCTACACCTTC. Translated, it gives CASSIRTGGGYGYTF.

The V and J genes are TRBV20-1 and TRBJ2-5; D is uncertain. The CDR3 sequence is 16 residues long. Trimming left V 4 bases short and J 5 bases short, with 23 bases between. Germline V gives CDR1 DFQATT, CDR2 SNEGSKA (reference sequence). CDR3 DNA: TGCAGTGCTATGTCCGGCGCCGATTCCGGTAGTGAGACCCAGTACTTC. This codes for CSAMSGADSGSETQYF.

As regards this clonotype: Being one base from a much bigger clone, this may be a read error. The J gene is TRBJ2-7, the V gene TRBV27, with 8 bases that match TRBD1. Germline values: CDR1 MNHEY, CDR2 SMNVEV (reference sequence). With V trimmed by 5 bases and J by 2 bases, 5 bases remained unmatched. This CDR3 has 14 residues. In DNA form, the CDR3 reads TGTGCCAGCAGTCGGACAGGGCGCCCCTACGAGCAGTACTTC. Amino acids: CASSRTGRPYEQYF.

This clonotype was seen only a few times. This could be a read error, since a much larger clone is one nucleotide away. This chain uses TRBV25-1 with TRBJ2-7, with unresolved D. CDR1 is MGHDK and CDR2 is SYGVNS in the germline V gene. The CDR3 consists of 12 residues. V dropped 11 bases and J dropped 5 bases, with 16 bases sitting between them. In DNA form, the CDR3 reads TGTGCCGGCATTGGGGAAGGCAACGAGCAGTACTTC. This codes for CAGIGEGNEQYF.

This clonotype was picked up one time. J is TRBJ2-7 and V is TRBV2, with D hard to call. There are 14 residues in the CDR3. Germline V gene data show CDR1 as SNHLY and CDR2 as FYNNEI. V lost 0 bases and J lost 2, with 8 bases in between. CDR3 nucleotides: TGTGCCAGCAGTGAAGCAGGGATGCCCTACGAGCAGTACTTC. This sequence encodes CASSEAGMPYEQYF. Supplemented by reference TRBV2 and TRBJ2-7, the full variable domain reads EPEVTQTPSHQVTQMGQEVILRCVPISNHLYFYWYRQILGQKVEFLVSFYNNEISEKSEIFDDQFSVERPDGSNFTLKIRSTKLEDSAMYFCASSEAGMPYEQYFGPGTRLTVT.

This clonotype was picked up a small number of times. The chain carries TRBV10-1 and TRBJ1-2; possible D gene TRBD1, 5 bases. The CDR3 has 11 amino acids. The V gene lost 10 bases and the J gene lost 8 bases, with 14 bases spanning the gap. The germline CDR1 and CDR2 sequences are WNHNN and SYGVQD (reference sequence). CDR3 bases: TGCGCCACCGGACTTAAGGGGGGCTACACCTTC. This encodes CATGLKGGYTF.

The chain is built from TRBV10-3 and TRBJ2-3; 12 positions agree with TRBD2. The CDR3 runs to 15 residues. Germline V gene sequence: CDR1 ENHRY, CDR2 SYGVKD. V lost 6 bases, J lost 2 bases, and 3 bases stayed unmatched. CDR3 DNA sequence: TGTGCCATCAGGACTAGCGGGGGTATCACAGATACGCAGTATTTT. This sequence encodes CAIRTSGGITDTQYF.

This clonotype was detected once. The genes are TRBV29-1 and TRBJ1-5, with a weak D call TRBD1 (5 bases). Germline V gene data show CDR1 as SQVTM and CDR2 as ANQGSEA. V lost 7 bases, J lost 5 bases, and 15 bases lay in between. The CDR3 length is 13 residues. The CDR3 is CSGSTGDYQPQHF. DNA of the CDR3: TGCAGCGGGTCAACGGGGGATTATCAGCCCCAGCATTTT.

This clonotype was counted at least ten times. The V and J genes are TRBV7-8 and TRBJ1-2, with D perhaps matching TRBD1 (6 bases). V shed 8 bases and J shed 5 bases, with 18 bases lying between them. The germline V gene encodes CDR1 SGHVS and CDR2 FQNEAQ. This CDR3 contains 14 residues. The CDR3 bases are TGTGCCAGCGGGCAGGGGAGGGGGGAATATGGCTACACCTTC. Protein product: CASGQGRGEYGYTF. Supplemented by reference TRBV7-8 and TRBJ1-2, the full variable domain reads GAGVSQSPRYKVAKRGQDVALRCDPISGHVSLFWYQQALGQGPEFLTYFQNEAQLDKSGLPSDRFFAERPEGSVSTLKIQRTQQEDSAVYLCASGQGRGEYGYTFGSGTRLTVV.

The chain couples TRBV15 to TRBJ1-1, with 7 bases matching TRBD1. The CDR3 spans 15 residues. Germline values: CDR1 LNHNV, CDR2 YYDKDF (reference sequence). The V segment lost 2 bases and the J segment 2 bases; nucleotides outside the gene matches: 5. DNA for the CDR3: TGTGCCACCAGCAGACCCGGACAGGTCAACACTGAAGCTTTCTTT. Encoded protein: CATSRPGQVNTEAFF.

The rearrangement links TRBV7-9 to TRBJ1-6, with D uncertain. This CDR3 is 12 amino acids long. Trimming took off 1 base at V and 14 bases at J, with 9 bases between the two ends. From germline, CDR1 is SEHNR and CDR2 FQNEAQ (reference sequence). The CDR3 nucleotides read TGTGCCAGCAGCTTAGGTACCAGAACCCTCCACTTT. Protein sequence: CASSLGTRTLHF.

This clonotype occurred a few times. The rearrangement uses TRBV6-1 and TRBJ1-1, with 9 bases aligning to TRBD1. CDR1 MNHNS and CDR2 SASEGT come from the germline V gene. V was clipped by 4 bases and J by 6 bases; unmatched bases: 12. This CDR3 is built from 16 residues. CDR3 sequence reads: CASSVISGTGSAEAFF. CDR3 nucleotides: TGTGCCAGCAGTGTTATTTCCGGGACAGGGAGTGCTGAAGCTTTCTTT.

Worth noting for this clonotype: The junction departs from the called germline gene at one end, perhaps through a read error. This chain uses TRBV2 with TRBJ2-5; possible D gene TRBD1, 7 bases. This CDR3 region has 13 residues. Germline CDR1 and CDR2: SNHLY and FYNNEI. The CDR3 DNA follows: TGTGCCACCAGTGATCCAGGGGGGGAGACCCAGTACTTC. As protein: CATSDPGGETQYF. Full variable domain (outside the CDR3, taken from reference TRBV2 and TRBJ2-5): EPEVTQTPSHQVTQMGQEVILRCVPISNHLYFYWYRQILGQKVEFLVSFYNNEISEKSEIFDDQFSVERPDGSNFTLKIRSTKLEDSAMYFCATSDPGGETQYFGPGTRLLVL.